This TCR beta chain was recovered during a study of blood T cell repertoires in COVID-19. Overall study: The study drew acute and convalescent COVID-19 samples from the United States, Italy and Spain. PBMCs, B-cell-depleted T cells, or T cells provided the cDNA or gDNA that made up the material.

Seattle participants joined during active infection and were tracked over time. V lost 3 bases, J lost 6 bases, and 5 bases stayed unmatched. CDR1 LNHDA and CDR2 SQIVND come from the germline V gene (reference sequence). This CDR3 contains 14 residues. Authors' methods: It was from reference gene primer amplification that nucleated cell counts were estimated. The repertoire was sequenced with immunoSEQ multiplex PCR; TCRdb's copy has only in-frame clones and lacks some. That table furnishes V, J and clone size, whereas the DNA furnished D and trimming. Of hundreds of thousands of clones in the sample, 88% are singletons; the top ten hold about 7%.

The rearrangement uses TRBV19 and TRBJ2-3; TRBD2 agrees at 8 bases. The sequence was obtained from a woman in her 70s with COVID-19, enrolled during active disease. Specimen: peripheral blood. CDR3 residues: CASSMSGLGDTQYF. The CDR3 DNA reads as TGTGCCAGTAGTATGTCGGGACTAGGGGATACGCAGTATTTT.